The clone carrying this T cell receptor (beta chain) was detected ten times or more. The data stem from a study of regulatory T cells in long-lasting Graves disease. CDR3 regions were amplified by Arm-PCR using iRepertoire HTBI primers to build TCR beta libraries. In the authors' methods: Gene usage covered some 60 TRBV and some 13 TRBJ segments. MiXCR, run by TCRdb on the multiplex PCR reads, gives a single entry per CDR3 protein. The V and J calls follow TCRdb's processing rather than the paper's. The sample shows 250,000 to 300,000 distinct CDR3 sequences, roughly 21% of them seen only once. The J segment lost 3 bases and the V segment lost 7 bases, leaving 6 bases of the junction unmatched. The germline V gene encodes CDR1 MDHEN and CDR2 SYDVKM. There are 13 residues in the CDR3. Time point defined: persistent/refractory GD, antithyroid drugs over 5 years with positive TRAb. Construction of the TCR library relied on RNA isolated from PBMCs.

This sample comprised peripheral blood mononuclear cells (PBMCs), obtained when the disease was refractory, from a patient treated with antithyroid drugs. V usage is TRBV28 and J usage is TRBJ2-7; 7 bases fit TRBD2. The sequence was obtained from a female donor with Graves disease. This CDR3 is CASMASGNYEQYF. DNA for the CDR3: TGTGCCAGCATGGCTAGCGGAAACTACGAGCAGTACTTC.